This record concerns one TCR beta chain sequence. Antigen specificity is unknown. A much bigger clone sits one base away, suggesting this may be a read error. MiXCR, run by TCRdb on the reads, gives a single entry per CDR3 protein. The sample consists of roughly 140,000 distinct CDR3 sequences, 20% to 25% of them appearing once. The source of the sample is a study of T cell repertoires in cytomegalovirus infection. Study in general: It was the public TCR beta signatures that indicated both CMV infection and matching HLA type.

Broader study findings: HLA-C-restricted, CMV-specific TCR beta clonotypes were dominant ex vivo. Identification of carriers of CMV plus the relevant HLA was performed using cumulative public TCR beta family frequency.

The CDR3 is 14 amino acids. In germline, CDR1 is SGHVS, CDR2 FQNEAQ. The TCR was taken from a human donor in good health (CMV status not recorded). Some clones in this sample may be carry-over from other donors' samples. Specimen: PBMCs. The rearrangement uses TRBV7-8 and TRBJ1-1; tentative D call: TRBD1 (5 bases). This CDR3 is CDSSQGGLNTEAFF. DNA of the CDR3: TGTGACAGCAGCCAGGGAGGTCTGAACACTGAAGCTTTCTTT.